The rows below give T cell receptor beta chains drawn from one sample of a study of shared clonotypes between healthy human individuals. Clones were sequenced by immunoSEQ multiplex PCR, and TCRdb holds only the in-frame ones, with some missing. The data contain 2 million to 3 million clones, under 95% of them seen just once; the ten biggest clones take up 0.36%. Sequencing was carried out using naive CD4+ T cells from PBMCs. The receptors stem from a man between 18 and 29 years old in good health. Some clones in this sample may be carry-over from other donors' samples. CDR3s include the opening cysteine and the closing phenylalanine or tryptophan. D genes are given only for firm matches. Clone size is given for some rows only: seen once, a few or many times, or a class if the clone is expanded.

.,TRBD2,TRBV6-6,TRBJ2-1,TGTGCCAGCAGTTTTTCCGGGACTAGGTCCTACAATGAGCAGTTCTTC,CASSFSGTRSYNEQFF
.,TRBD1,TRBV15,TRBJ1-5,TGTGCCACCAGCAGGAAACAGGGGAATCAGCCCCAGCATTTT,CATSRKQGNQPQHF
.,.,TRBV4-1,TRBJ2-1,TGCGCCAGCAGCCAAGATCTCCTTTTAAACTACAATGAGCAGTTCTTC,CASSQDLLLNYNEQFF
.,.,TRBV19,TRBJ2-7,TGTGCCAGTAGTATCCTTGGCGGCGGTTCCTACGAGCAGTACTTC,CASSILGGGSYEQYF
.,TRBD1,TRBV10-3,TRBJ1-5,TGTGCCATCAGCATGACAGGGTTATCCTCCAATCAGCCCCAGCATTTT,CAISMTGLSSNQPQHF
.,.,TRBV7-2,TRBJ2-1,TGTGCCAGCAGCCCAGGGGCCCCGCAGAATGAGCAGTTCTTC,CASSPGAPQNEQFF
.,.,TRBV9,TRBJ1-5,TGTGCCAGCAGCGTTGGGAGCAATCAGCCCCAGCATTTT,CASSVGSNQPQHF
.,.,TRBV28,TRBJ2-3,TGTGCCAGCAGTTTATCTTGGGATCGGAGCACAGATACGCAGTATTTT,CASSLSWDRSTDTQYF
.,.,TRBV10-3,TRBJ2-7,TGTGCCATCAGTGAGTTGGGGACCTACGAGCAGTACTTC,CAISELGTYEQYF
once,TRBD2,TRBV28,TRBJ2-5,TGTGCCAGCAGGTGGGGGGGGCAAGAGACCCAGTACTTC,CASRWGGQETQYF
.,.,TRBV14,TRBJ2-6,TGTGCCAGCAGCCTTTCGGGAAGCTCTGGGGCCAACGTCCTGACTTTC,CASSLSGSSGANVLTF
.,.,TRBV7-9,TRBJ2-7,TGTGCCAGCAGCCTGGGGATTCGTGGAGGGGGCCACGAGCAGTACTTC,CASSLGIRGGGHEQYF
.,.,TRBV7-8,TRBJ2-3,TGTGCCAGCAGCTTAGTAAGATTTTTGAACACAGATACGCAGTATTTT,CASSLVRFLNTDTQYF
.,.,TRBV11-2,TRBJ2-3,TGCGCCAGCAGCCAAACACCCGGTGAGAGTCCTAGCACAGATACGCAGTATTTT,CASSQTPGESPSTDTQYF
.,.,TRBV27,TRBJ1-3,TGTGCCAGCAGCCTGCAGGGTCCTTTCTCTGGAAACACCATATATTTT,CASSLQGPFSGNTIYF
few,.,TRBV2,TRBJ1-5,TGTGCCAGCAGCAGGGGAGAGGCCAATCAGCCCCAGCATTTT,CASSRGEANQPQHF
.,.,TRBV28,TRBJ2-5,TGTGCCACCTCCTACAGACAAGAGACCCAGTACTTC,CATSYRQETQYF
.,TRBD1,TRBV6-1,TRBJ1-4,TGTGCCAGCAGTGAAGGGCAGGGGGCCATGAGGGGGTATGAAAAACTGTTTTTT,CASSEGQGAMRGYEKLFF
.,.,TRBV5-4,TRBJ1-3,TGTGCCAGCAGCTTGCAGGGGCTTTCGGGAAACACCATATATTTT,CASSLQGLSGNTIYF
.,TRBD2,TRBV28,TRBJ2-3,TGTGCCAGCAGTTCTGGACTAGCGGGAATCACAGATACGCAGTATTTT,CASSSGLAGITDTQYF
.,.,TRBV7-9,TRBJ2-1,TGTGCCAGCAGCTTAGATGTCAGGGCAGAGGGGGATGAGCAGTTCTTC,CASSLDVRAEGDEQFF
.,TRBD1,TRBV4-2,TRBJ1-5,TGTGCCAGCAGCCACCCGACAGGGAGTATCCCTCAGCCCCAGCATTTT,CASSHPTGSIPQPQHF
.,TRBD2,TRBV9,TRBJ2-1,TGTGCCAGCAGCGTAGGGACTAGCGGGGGACGCTACAATGAGCAGTTCTTC,CASSVGTSGGRYNEQFF
.,TRBD1,TRBV7-9,TRBJ1-2,TGTGCCAGCAGCGGGACAGGGGGCTATGGCTACACCTTC,CASSGTGGYGYTF
.,.,TRBV9,TRBJ2-7,TGTGCCAGCAGCGAGGGACTGGAGATCTACGAGCAGTACTTC,CASSEGLEIYEQYF
.,.,TRBV28,TRBJ2-1,TGTGCCAGCAGTTTCCGGATCGGCCAATATGAGCAGTTCTTC,CASSFRIGQYEQFF
once,TRBD1,TRBV29-1,TRBJ1-1,TGCAGCGTAGAATCTCCCGGGACAGGGGGAACTGAAGCTTTCTTT,CSVESPGTGGTEAFF
.,TRBD2,TRBV4-2,TRBJ2-7,TGTGCCAGCAGCCCCCAGGGACTAGCGGGAGGTTTCTCCTACGAGCAGTACTTC,CASSPQGLAGGFSYEQYF
.,.,TRBV29-1,TRBJ2-7,TGCAGCGTTGCCACGACAGGACCGTACGAGCAGTACTTC,CSVATTGPYEQYF
.,.,TRBV28,TRBJ2-7,TGTGCCAGCAGTTTAATAGTCGGCACCTACGAGCAGTACTTC,CASSLIVGTYEQYF
.,.,TRBV5-7,TRBJ1-2,TGTGCCAGCAGCTTACTTTCAGGGTTCTATGGCTACACCTTC,CASSLLSGFYGYTF